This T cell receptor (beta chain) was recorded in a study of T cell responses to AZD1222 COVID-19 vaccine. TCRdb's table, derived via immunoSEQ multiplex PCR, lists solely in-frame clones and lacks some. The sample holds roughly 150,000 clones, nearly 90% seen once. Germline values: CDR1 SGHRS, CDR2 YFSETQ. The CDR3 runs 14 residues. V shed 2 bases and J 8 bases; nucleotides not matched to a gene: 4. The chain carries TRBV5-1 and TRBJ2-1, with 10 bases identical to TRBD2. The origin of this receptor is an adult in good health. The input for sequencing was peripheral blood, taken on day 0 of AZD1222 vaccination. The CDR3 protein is CASSFSGGSDEQFF. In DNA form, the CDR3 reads TGCGCCAGCAGCTTTAGCGGGGGGTCCGATGAGCAGTTCTTC.